The 14 T cell receptor beta chains given below trace back to one sample, sequenced in a study of CD8 T cells in Susac syndrome. An input of about 0.45 to 1 ug of RNA was subjected to reverse transcription using random hexamers. TCRdb reanalysed the immunoSEQ multiplex PCR reads using MiXCR and keeps one entry per CDR3 protein. This repertoire shows hundreds of thousands of distinct CDR3 sequences, more than 80% found once; its top ten account for roughly 0.1%. Sequencing was performed on CD8+ T cells from PBMCs. The receptors shown here come from a human donor with multiple sclerosis.

The J gene is TRBJ1-1, the V gene TRBV29-1, with 7 bases lining up with TRBD1. The CDR3 is made up of 13 amino acids. Germline V gene sequence: CDR1 SQVTM, CDR2 ANQGSEA. J gave up 3 bases and V 6 bases, and 7 bases lay outside the gene matches. The CDR3 DNA follows: TGCAGCGTAGACCAGGGGGACTACACTGAAGCTTTCTTT. Encoded protein: CSVDQGDYTEAFF. The whole variable domain, filled in from reference TRBV29-1 and TRBJ1-1, reads SAVISQKPSRDICQRGTSLTIQCQVDSQVTMMFWYRQQPGQSLTLIATANQGSEATYESGFVIDKFPISRPNLTFSTLTVSNMSPEDSSIYLCSVDQGDYTEAFFGQGTRLTVV.

This clonotype was seen only once. This chain links TRBV7-9 with TRBJ2-5; the match to TRBD2 covers 11 bases. J gave up 3 bases and V 5 bases, and 8 bases lay outside the gene matches. Germline assignment: CDR1 SEHNR and CDR2 FQNEAQ (reference sequence). The CDR3 runs 16 residues. The CDR3 nucleotides read TGTGCCAGCAGCCCCCCGACTAGCGGGGTCGAAGAGACCCAGTACTTC. This codes for CASSPPTSGVEETQYF.

The genes are TRBV20-1 and TRBJ2-7; the D gene is possibly TRBD1 (6 bases). The CDR3 covers 16 residues. The ends were cut back, 6 bases at V and 0 bases at J, with 21 bases in the middle. The germline gives CDR1 DFQATT, CDR2 SNEGSKA (reference sequence). DNA for the CDR3: TGCAGTGCCCGGGGTGGGCAGGGGCATGACTCCTACGAGCAGTACTTC. Amino acid sequence: CSARGGQGHDSYEQYF.

The V gene is TRBV7-9, the J gene TRBJ2-1; a possible D gene is TRBD1 (7 bases). V gave up 6 bases and J gave up 5 bases, with 26 bases separating them. The CDR3 length is 18 residues. The V gene's germline CDR1 is SEHNR and CDR2 FQNEAQ (reference sequence). The CDR3: CASSRTLGGLGTDNEQFF. The CDR3 DNA follows: TGTGCCAGCAGTCGCACTCTTGGGGGACTCGGGACAGACAATGAGCAGTTCTTC.

The chain uses TRBV9 and TRBJ2-1; TRBD2 matches at 9 bases. CDR3 size: 15 residues. V lost 3 bases and J lost 9; bases outside the gene matches: 10. Germline loops: CDR1 SGDLS, CDR2 YYNGEE. In DNA form, the CDR3 reads TGTGCCAGCAGCGAGGCCGGGACTAGCTTCACTGAGCAGTTCTTC. Protein sequence: CASSEAGTSFTEQFF.

A single count supports this clonotype. The V call is TRBV2, the J call TRBJ1-5, with D maybe TRBD1 (6 bases). This CDR3 contains 13 residues. V was trimmed by 5 bases and J by 3 bases, leaving 8 bases between them. The V gene's germline CDR1 is SNHLY and CDR2 FYNNEI. The DNA for the CDR3 is TGTGCCAGCAGTTCAGGGGACAATCAGCCCCAGCATTTT. Residues: CASSSGDNQPQHF. Full variable domain (outside the CDR3, taken from reference TRBV2 and TRBJ1-5): EPEVTQTPSHQVTQMGQEVILRCVPISNHLYFYWYRQILGQKVEFLVSFYNNEISEKSEIFDDQFSVERPDGSNFTLKIRSTKLEDSAMYFCASSSGDNQPQHFGDGTRLSIL.

This chain connects TRBV5-1 to TRBJ1-3, with no clear D. CDR1 and CDR2 (germline): SGHRS, YFSETQ. Between the trimmed V and J ends, which lost 5 bases and 0 bases, there was a span of 18 bases. The CDR3 is made up of 17 amino acids. The CDR3 sequence is CASRSEPPWDSGNTIYF. Written as DNA, the CDR3 is TGCGCCAGCAGGTCCGAACCCCCATGGGACTCTGGAAACACCATATATTTT.

This chain links TRBV6-1 with TRBJ2-3; no definite D call. Germline-derived CDR1 and CDR2 are MNHNS and SASEGT. Trimming removed 6 bases from V and 0 bases from J, with 16 bases in between. There are 16 residues in the CDR3. DNA for the CDR3: TGTGCCAGCAGCCCATTCCAGCACTTGAGCACAGATACGCAGTATTTT. This encodes CASSPFQHLSTDTQYF.

V and J are TRBV19 and TRBJ2-3; TRBD2 matches 11 bases. Losses at the gene ends were 5 bases for V and 4 bases for J; bases not matched to a gene: 5. This CDR3 contains 15 residues. The germline V gene encodes CDR1 LNHDA and CDR2 SQIVND (reference sequence). In DNA, the CDR3 is TGTGCCAGTAGTGCCCTAGCGGGAGGATCAGATACGCAGTATTTT. It yields the protein CASSALAGGSDTQYF.

V gene TRBV19 combines with J gene TRBJ1-1; D unresolved. Germline V gives CDR1 LNHDA, CDR2 SQIVND (reference sequence). The CDR3 is made up of 12 amino acids. The V gene lost 4 bases and the J gene lost 2 bases, with 5 bases spanning the gap. The CDR3 DNA reads as TGTGCCAGTAGTAGGTTTAACACTGAAGCTTTCTTT. This gives the protein CASSRFNTEAFF.

This chain links TRBV27 with TRBJ2-7, with 8 nucleotides matching TRBD2. Germline V lookup: CDR1 MNHEY, CDR2 SMNVEV (reference sequence). The CDR3 sequence is 14 residues long. Trimming took 4 bases from V and 3 from J; bases not matched to a gene: 5. DNA of the CDR3: TGTGCCAGCAGTTCCGGGACTAGGATCTACGAGCAGTACTTC. It is translated as CASSSGTRIYEQYF.

The rearrangement joins TRBV2 to TRBJ2-5; no clear D gene. The CDR3 length is 16 residues. CDR1 SNHLY and CDR2 FYNNEI come from the germline V gene. The V gene lost 1 base and the J gene lost 2 bases, with 14 bases spanning the gap. The CDR3 DNA reads as TGTGCCAGCAGTGAAGGGCGGCTACCTGTTCAAGAGACCCAGTACTTC. Its translation: CASSEGRLPVQETQYF.

The CDR3: CASSPVFLPKYYNEQFF. The CDR3 DNA sequence: TGTGCCAGCAGCCCCGTTTTCCTTCCTAAATATTACAATGAGCAGTTCTTC. V and J are TRBV2 and TRBJ2-1; D not resolved. V lost 6 bases, J lost 4 bases, and 22 bases lay in between. This CDR3 has 17 amino acids. CDR1 is SNHLY, CDR2 FYNNEI, per germline.

This clonotype occurred once. The chain carries TRBV6-5 and TRBJ1-2; 8 bases are a match to TRBD1. CDR1 MNHEY and CDR2 SVGAGI come from the germline V gene. The CDR3 spans 15 residues. The trim removed 0 bases at V and 3 bases at J, leaving 3 bases unmatched. CDR3 in DNA: TGTGCCAGCAGTTACTCGACAGGGGTTTACTATGGCTACACCTTC. This encodes CASSYSTGVYYGYTF.